This T cell receptor (beta chain) derives from a study of Ad26.COV2.S vaccination and SARS-CoV-2 variants. As to treatment: 15 to 20 received Ad26.COV2.S at low or high dose, single or two shots; several received placebo; per-sample allocation not given. Following the first vaccine or placebo injection, samples were taken on day 63. V shed 2 bases and J shed 3 bases, with 8 bases lying between them. The CDR3 consists of 14 residues. Germline V gene lookup returns CDR1 MNHEY and CDR2 SVGAGI. In regard to this clone: Its target is not known.

Study conclusions and caveats: Non-spike TCR breadth showed similarity between vaccine and placebo recipients.

Repertoires were generated with immunoSEQ multiplex PCR, while TCRdb's copy carries only in-frame clones and drops some. The sample records almost 400,000 clones, 89% being singletons. The sequence derives from a person aged 18-60 years who received the Ad26.COV2.S COVID-19 vaccine or a placebo. This specimen consisted of peripheral blood, obtained in a trial of Ad26.COV2.S vaccine versus placebo. The chain links TRBV6-5 to TRBJ2-1; D perhaps matches TRBD1 (7 bases). The CDR3: CASSYQGGYNEQFF. In DNA, the CDR3 is TGTGCCAGCAGTTACCAGGGGGGCTACAATGAGCAGTTCTTC.